Listed here are 30 T cell receptor beta chains from one sample, sequenced in a study of T cell responses to AZD1222 COVID-19 vaccine. The data were produced by immunoSEQ multiplex PCR, yet TCRdb's version contains in-frame clones alone and is incomplete. This table has some 70,000 clones, 75% to 85% appearing once. Source: peripheral blood, taken 28 days after the second AZD1222 dose. All receptors come from an adult who received the AZD1222 COVID-19 vaccine.

The CDR3 DNA follows: TGTGCCAGCAGCACCGGGACCAACACTGAAGCTTTCTTT. Translating it yields CASSTGTNTEAFF. This rearrangement joins TRBV9 to TRBJ1-1; a weak D match, TRBD1 (5 bases). The CDR3 has 13 residues. V lost 4 bases, J lost 2 bases, and 9 bases lay in between. Germline CDR1 and CDR2: SGDLS and YYNGEE. Filled out from reference TRBV9 and TRBJ1-1, the complete variable domain reads DSGVTQTPKHLITATGQRVTLRCSPRSGDLSVYWYQQSLDQGLQFLIQYYNGEERAKGNILERFSAQQFPDLHSELNLSSLELGDSALYFCASSTGTNTEAFFGQGTRLTVV.

This chain connects TRBV3-1 (or the pseudogene TRBV3-2) to TRBJ2-1, with TRBD2 matching 14 bases. This CDR3 has 16 residues. J was trimmed by 8 bases and V by 4 bases; bases with no gene match: 7. CDR1 is LGHDT and CDR2 is YNNKEL in the germline V gene (reference sequence). CDR3 coding DNA: TGTGCCAGCAGCCCAGGGACTAGCGGGGGATGGGATGAGCAGTTCTTC. Translating it yields CASSPGTSGGWDEQFF.

The CDR3 loop is CASLRTVRGGNTIYF. The CDR3 region has the DNA TGTGCCAGCTTAAGGACCGTCCGCGGTGGAAACACCATATATTTT. The chain couples TRBV28 to TRBJ1-3; D is undetermined. CDR3 length equals 15 residues. Between the trimmed V and J ends, which lost 8 bases and 3 bases, there was a span of 17 bases. Germline CDR1 and CDR2: MDHEN and SYDVKM.

The sample holds a few counts of this clone. This rearrangement joins TRBV5-1 to TRBJ2-7, with TRBD1 as a possible D gene (5 bases). Trimming took 6 bases from V and 1 from J, leaving 14 bases between them. The CDR3 consists of 14 residues. Looked up from germline, CDR1 is SGHRS and CDR2 is YFSETQ. The CDR3 region is CASITPQVSYEQYF. The CDR3 nucleotides are TGCGCCAGCATAACCCCACAGGTTTCCTACGAGCAGTACTTC.

This chain uses TRBV7-2 with TRBJ1-2, with D possibly matching TRBD1 (5 bases). The V end was cut by 1 base, the J end by 8 bases, with 14 bases between. Germline loops: CDR1 SGHTA, CDR2 FQGNSA. The CDR3 extends over 14 amino acids. The CDR3 region is CASSLGVEGLGYTF. The CDR3 DNA sequence: TGTGCCAGCAGCTTAGGAGTAGAGGGGCTCGGCTACACCTTC. Full variable domain (outside the CDR3, taken from reference TRBV7-2 and TRBJ1-2): GAGVSQSPSNKVTEKGKDVELRCDPISGHTALYWYRQSLGQGLEFLIYFQGNSAPDKSGLPSDRFSAERTGGSVSTLTIQRTQQEDSAVYLCASSLGVEGLGYTFGSGTRLTVV.

The chain combines TRBV13 with TRBJ2-3; D is uncertain. CDR3 size: 14 residues. V lost 1 base and J lost 5, with 10 bases in between. Germline CDR1 PRHDT, CDR2 FYEKMQ (reference sequence). CDR3 nucleotides: TGTGCCAGCAGCTTAGATGGCCCGAGAGATACGCAGTATTTT. Its protein product is CASSLDGPRDTQYF.

The chain is built from TRBV4-1 and TRBJ1-6; no definite D call. The length of the CDR3 is 13 residues. Germline CDR1 MGHRA, CDR2 YSYEKL. The V gene lost 2 bases and the J gene lost 5 bases, with 4 bases spanning the gap. The CDR3 DNA reads as TGCGCCAGCAGCCAAAGGAATAATTCACCCCTCCACTTT. This encodes CASSQRNNSPLHF.

The chain combines TRBV20-1 with TRBJ2-1, with a weak D call TRBD1 (6 bases). CDR3 length equals 11 residues. The germline gives CDR1 DFQATT, CDR2 SNEGSKA (reference sequence). Trimming removed 4 bases from V and 8 bases from J, with 9 bases in between. The CDR3 protein is CSATRQDEQFF. The CDR3 nucleotides read TGCAGTGCTACGAGACAGGATGAGCAGTTCTTC.

This chain joins TRBV27 and TRBJ1-3, with unresolved D. The V end lost 2 bases, the J end lost 0 bases, and 5 bases lay between the germline ends. Germline loops: CDR1 MNHEY, CDR2 SMNVEV (reference sequence). CDR3 length: 14 amino acids. Written as DNA, the CDR3 is TGTGCCAGCAGTTTAACGAACTCTGGAAACACCATATATTTT. Its translation is CASSLTNSGNTIYF.

The chain is built from TRBV7-8 and TRBJ2-2; D might be TRBD1 (5 bases). The V gene lost 3 bases and the J gene lost 6 bases, with 11 bases spanning the gap. This CDR3 is 14 amino acids long. Per germline, CDR1 SGHVS and CDR2 FQNEAQ. The CDR3 sequence is CASSLDIVPGELFF. The CDR3 bases are TGTGCCAGCAGCTTGGACATTGTTCCCGGGGAGCTGTTTTTT.

V usage is TRBV5-4 and J usage is TRBJ2-5, with a tentative D call TRBD1 (6 bases). The CDR3 extends over 15 amino acids. CDR1 is SGHNT and CDR2 is YYREEE in the germline V gene (reference sequence). Trimming stripped 1 base from V and 5 bases from J, with 15 bases between. CDR3: CASSLSGGGIETQYF. The CDR3 DNA is TGTGCCAGCAGCTTGAGTGGTGGGGGCATCGAGACCCAGTACTTC.

The chain has TRBV7-2 and TRBJ1-5; possible D gene TRBD1, 5 bases. The CDR3 has 13 residues. V dropped 4 bases and J dropped 5 bases, with 9 bases sitting between them. CDR1 is SGHTA, CDR2 FQGNSA, per germline. The CDR3 DNA is TGTGCCAGCAGCTCCCAGGGTTATCAGCCCCAGCATTTT. Amino acid sequence: CASSSQGYQPQHF.

The J gene is TRBJ2-7, the V gene TRBV14; 8 nucleotides agree with TRBD2. CDR3 length equals 16 residues. J lost 6 bases, V lost 1 base, and 11 bases had no gene match. Germline CDR1 SGHDN, CDR2 FVKESK. CDR3 region: CASSQVSGAGALEQYF. CDR3 nucleotides: TGTGCCAGCAGCCAAGTTAGCGGGGCGGGCGCCCTCGAGCAGTACTTC.

The CDR3 loop is CASNRGTSGDPGELFF. The CDR3 DNA sequence: TGTGCCAGCAACCGCGGGACTAGCGGGGATCCCGGGGAGCTGTTTTTT. The gene calls are TRBV27 and TRBJ2-2, with TRBD2 matching over 13 bases. Germline CDR1 and CDR2: MNHEY and SMNVEV (reference sequence). Trimming removed 7 bases from V and 6 bases from J; junction bases left unmatched: 8. The CDR3 runs 16 residues.

This chain links TRBV30 with TRBJ1-5; D ambiguous. CDR3 size: 12 residues. Per the germline V gene, CDR1 is GTSNPN and CDR2 is SVGIG (reference sequence). V lost 2 bases and J 8 bases, leaving 10 bases between the germline ends. The CDR3 loop is CAWSLPGKPQHF. CDR3 DNA sequence: TGTGCCTGGAGTTTACCTGGGAAGCCCCAGCATTTT.

The chain recombines TRBV5-6 with TRBJ2-7; 9 bases align to TRBD1. Germline assignment: CDR1 SGHDT and CDR2 YYEEEE. V lost 3 bases, J lost 6 bases, and 4 bases stayed unmatched. The CDR3 is 13 residues long. The CDR3 is CASSWGTGLEQYF. The DNA for the CDR3 is TGTGCCAGCAGCTGGGGGACAGGGCTCGAGCAGTACTTC.

J is TRBJ2-5 and V is TRBV30; D is unclear. Germline CDR1 reads GTSNPN; CDR2 reads SVGIG (reference sequence). CDR3 size: 15 residues. Deletions cut 2 bases from V and 1 base from J, with 14 bases between. The CDR3 DNA sequence: TGTGCCTGGAGTATCGGCGCATTAACCCAAGAGACCCAGTACTTC. Encoded protein: CAWSIGALTQETQYF. The full variable domain, its missing parts supplied by reference TRBV30 and TRBJ2-5, is SQTIHQWPATLVQPVGSPLSLECTVEGTSNPNLYWYRQAAGRGLQLLFYSVGIGQISSEVPQNLSASRPQDRQFILSSKKLLLSDSGFYLCAWSIGALTQETQYFGPGTRLLVL.

In this sample, this clone turned up a few times. In nucleotides, the CDR3 is TGTGCCAGCAGTGAATTCGGGGGCCTGAACACTGAAGCTTTCTTT. It codes for CASSEFGGLNTEAFF. J is TRBJ1-1 and V is TRBV25-1; maybe TRBD1 (6 bases). Germline-derived CDR1 and CDR2 are MGHDK and SYGVNS. V was cut by 1 base and J by 0 bases, with 9 bases left in between. The CDR3 contains 15 residues.

CDR3 DNA sequence: TGCGCCAGCAGCCAAGTTAGGGGAGGCACAGATACGCAGTATTTT. As protein: CASSQVRGGTDTQYF. This chain links TRBV4-3 with TRBJ2-3; D assignment may be TRBD1 or TRBD2 (5 bases each). The CDR3 contains 15 residues. Trimming took off 1 base at V and 1 base at J, with 9 bases between the two ends. Germline CDR1 reads LGHNA; CDR2 reads YSLEER.

The rearrangement links TRBV9 to TRBJ2-2; perhaps TRBD1 as D (5 bases). Germline-derived CDR1 and CDR2 are SGDLS and YYNGEE. Between the trimmed V and J ends, which lost 4 bases and 0 bases, there was a span of 10 bases. The CDR3 has 15 amino acids. DNA for the CDR3: TGTGCCAGCAGCACAGACAGCTCGAACACCGGGGAGCTGTTTTTT. Protein product: CASSTDSSNTGELFF. Looking up the rest from reference TRBV9 and TRBJ2-2 gives the full variable domain: DSGVTQTPKHLITATGQRVTLRCSPRSGDLSVYWYQQSLDQGLQFLIQYYNGEERAKGNILERFSAQQFPDLHSELNLSSLELGDSALYFCASSTDSSNTGELFFGEGSRLTVL.

V gene TRBV29-1 combines with J gene TRBJ1-1; a weak D match, TRBD1 (6 bases). The CDR3 contains 14 residues. Germline V CDR1 and CDR2: SQVTM, ANQGSEA. The ends were cut back, 4 bases at V and 0 bases at J, with 12 bases in the middle. The CDR3 region is CSVVRGGVNTEAFF. The CDR3 DNA reads as TGCAGCGTTGTCAGGGGTGGGGTGAACACTGAAGCTTTCTTT.

The CDR3 DNA is TGTGCCTGGAGTCCCCAAGATGCACAGGGGGCCGGGGAGCTGTTTTTT. This sequence encodes CAWSPQDAQGAGELFF. The chain employs TRBV30 and TRBJ2-2, with 8 nucleotides matching TRBD1. CDR1 is GTSNPN, CDR2 SVGIG, per germline (reference sequence). The CDR3 has 16 amino acids. V dropped 2 bases and J dropped 6; count of bases not matched to a gene: 11.

The rearrangement links TRBV4-1 to TRBJ1-1; D not resolved. CDR1 is MGHRA and CDR2 is YSYEKL in the germline V gene. Trimming took 2 bases from V and 5 from J, leaving 18 bases between them. CDR3 length equals 16 residues. The CDR3, as DNA: TGCGCCAGCAGCCAAAGGCCCCTGCGATCCGCAACTGAAGCTTTCTTT. Its translation: CASSQRPLRSATEAFF.

V usage is TRBV10-3 and J usage is TRBJ1-2, with 8 positions matching TRBD1. The V segment lost 2 bases and the J segment 8 bases; nucleotides outside the gene matches: 7. Germline V CDR1 and CDR2: ENHRY, SYGVKD. The CDR3 is made up of 14 amino acids. The CDR3 region is CAISEGQGFYGYTF. The DNA of the CDR3 is TGTGCCATCAGTGAGGGACAGGGCTTTTACGGCTACACCTTC.

This clone was seen a few times. The chain has TRBV19 and TRBJ2-7; no definite D call. The V and J ends lost 3 bases and 5 bases respectively, with 14 bases between them. CDR1 is LNHDA and CDR2 is SQIVND in the germline V gene (reference sequence). This CDR3 region has 14 residues. CDR3 in DNA: TGTGCCAGTAGTATTCAAATCGGATCGAACGAGCAGTACTTC. It is translated as CASSIQIGSNEQYF. Looking up the rest from reference TRBV19 and TRBJ2-7 gives the full variable domain: DGGITQSPKYLFRKEGQNVTLSCEQNLNHDAMYWYRQDPGQGLRLIYYSQIVNDFQKGDIAEGYSVSREKKESFPLTVTSAQKNPTAFYLCASSIQIGSNEQYFGPGTRLTVT.

The gene calls are TRBV7-2 and TRBJ2-7; no clear D gene. Looked up from germline, CDR1 is SGHTA and CDR2 is FQGNSA. V lost 2 bases and J 3 bases, leaving 5 bases between the germline ends. There are 12 residues in the CDR3. Here the CDR3 reads CASSLSFYEQYF. The CDR3 bases are TGTGCCAGCAGCTTATCTTTCTACGAGCAGTACTTC.

A few counts support this clone. The chain is built from TRBV30 and TRBJ2-2; the D is unclear. Germline CDR1 reads GTSNPN; CDR2 reads SVGIG (reference sequence). This CDR3 has 14 residues. Between the trimmed V and J ends, which lost 0 bases and 5 bases, there was a span of 10 bases. The DNA for the CDR3 is TGTGCCTGGAGTGTTTGGGGTGGGACCGGGGAGCTGTTTTTT. This gives the protein CAWSVWGGTGELFF.

The V gene is TRBV19, the J gene TRBJ1-2; TRBD1 might be the D (5 bases). The CDR3 sequence is 14 residues long. V lost 3 bases to trimming and J lost 0 bases, with 8 bases between them. CDR1 LNHDA and CDR2 SQIVND come from the germline V gene (reference sequence). The CDR3 sequence: CASSIRGSNYGYTF. In DNA form, the CDR3 reads TGTGCCAGTAGTATTCGGGGGTCTAACTATGGCTACACCTTC.

The genes are TRBV5-6 and TRBJ2-7; 10 nucleotides line up with TRBD2. From germline, CDR1 is SGHDT and CDR2 YYEEEE. V shed 2 bases and J 6 bases; nucleotides not matched to a gene: 20. The CDR3 totals 19 residues. CDR3: CASSFPNSSGGYLRIEQYF. CDR3 DNA sequence: TGTGCCAGCAGCTTCCCCAATTCTAGCGGGGGCTACCTACGTATCGAGCAGTACTTC.

The sample holds one count of this clone. This chain links TRBV2 with TRBJ2-7, with D possibly being TRBD1 (5 bases). The germline gives CDR1 SNHLY, CDR2 FYNNEI. This CDR3 has 12 residues. The V end lost 4 bases, the J end lost 5 bases, and 9 bases lay between the germline ends. The CDR3 spells CASSGAGNEQYF. Written as DNA, the CDR3 is TGTGCCAGCAGTGGGGCAGGGAACGAGCAGTACTTC.